The present T cell receptor beta chain was sequenced within a study of early T cells in non-severe SARS-CoV-2 infection. Overall study context: The study sequenced bulk RNA from unsorted whole blood, with chains unpaired.

In the library, individual cDNA molecules carried attached unique molecular identifiers. Each CDR3 protein is one row after TCRdb ran MiXCR on the 5' RACE reads. This table holds 80,000 to 95,000 distinct CDR3 sequences, 14% to 15% found once. This clonotype was observed a few times. Its antigen is not known. Findings and limits, study-wide: The VDJdb matching leaned toward anti-spike CD8 responses and overlooked private and CD4 specificities.

The receptor was derived from an adult who was a healthcare worker with PCR-confirmed SARS-CoV-2 infection or an uninfected control (not recorded which). The sequenced sample consisted of whole blood.

CDR3 protein: CASSNGHGRTEAFF. CDR3 sequence (DNA): TGCGCCAGCAGTAATGGACACGGGAGGACTGAAGCTTTCTTT. The rearrangement uses TRBV5-1 and TRBJ1-1; D may be TRBD1 (5 bases). V lost 5 bases and J lost 5, with 16 bases in between. Germline loops: CDR1 SGHRS, CDR2 YFSETQ. The CDR3 sequence is 14 residues long.